Detailed here is one T cell receptor beta chain. The antigen this receptor binds is unknown. Base qualities were left out, and no much larger clone turns up one base away. In total, over 600 healthy bone marrow donors made up the cohort. All cohort members were sampled while nominally healthy, although unrecorded immune exposures were likely present. The donor tested CMV seropositive and was one of the 289 seropositive cohort members. Each donor provided a peripheral blood sample, and peripheral blood mononuclear cells were used for TCR beta sequencing. Genomic DNA extraction from the blood cell samples was performed with the Qiagen DNeasy Blood Extraction Kit. The record originates from a study of cytomegalovirus exposure and HLA in healthy donors (dated 2017 in TCRdb). A note on the overall study: An earlier analysis of approximately 550 of the donors reported more than 250 Gb of sequence data and 117 million unique TCR beta sequences from around 200 million T cells. The genetic ancestry cluster associated with self-reported Caucasian donors included 81% of the roughly 360 genotyped donors. Alongside the repertoire data, information on donor age, sex, ethnicity and CMV serostatus was compiled. The aim of the study was to test whether cataloging public T cell receptors could identify signatures of past pathogen exposure. Along with the roughly 670-subject first cohort, a separate validation cohort of roughly 110 different subjects was used. Roughly five DR-DQ haplotypes were handled as single units for association and clustering because linkage in the cohort was strong. Typing coverage varied by locus: about 620-630 donors for A, B, C, DRB1 and DQB1; roughly 500 for DQA1; some 610 for DPA1; roughly 470 for DPB1. An early release covering about 600 HLA-typed donors comprised about 300 gigabases of sequencing data and about 90 million unique TCR sequences. HLA typing covered class I and class II loci at four-digit resolution. The study used immunosequencing to profile the T cell repertoires of several hundred subjects and linked those repertoires to cytomegalovirus serostatus. A later genetic analysis took genome-wide SNP genotypes for about 60% of the roughly 670 donors and used that subset as a discovery cohort. To decide whether each TCR beta V gene segment behaved as functional or pseudogenic, an earlier analysis of some 570 of the donors relied on high-throughput TCR beta sequencing. Rather than drawing on any new phenotypic data, the later analysis identified candidate immune exposures from TCR beta sequences and the way those sequences occurred across donors. The study combined high-throughput TCR immunosequencing, statistical association of individual TCRs with disease status, and machine learning to predict cytomegalovirus infection status. Among 398 genotyped donors of the cohort, an average of around 240,000 unique TCR beta nucleotide sequences were sequenced per donor, 15% to 20% of them non-productive. In a later analysis, previously published TCR beta repertoires from 550 to 700 donors were re-analyzed and high-resolution HLA genotyping was added so that TCR occurrence patterns could be studied. All discovery cohort repertoires had been generated on a single sequencing platform. Broader findings and caveats from the paper: The authors suggested that the approach could potentially be generalized to other disease states and immunological phenotypes. According to a later analysis, parvovirus B19, influenza, CMV and Epstein-Barr virus appeared linked to several top co-occurrence clusters. In vitro tests confirmed that three of the cytomegalovirus-associated TCR beta chains recognize cytomegalovirus antigens. Because counts were too low, more than 15 rarely observed V segments, including chromosome 9 orphons, were left out of the earlier analysis of about 620 of the donors. The 87-base-pair reads could not distinguish some IMGT-functional V segments, including TRBV6-2 and TRBV6-3, so those segments were excluded. Assigning TCR associations to individual alleles was difficult when HLA alleles, especially DR and DQ, strongly co-occurred. The study gave a list of about 160 TCR beta chains associated with cytomegalovirus. In a later analysis, TCR association rates were found to vary across HLA loci, with the most associated TCRs seen for DRB1 alleles and the fewest for HLA-C alleles. The classifier was reported to diagnose cytomegalovirus status with high specificity and sensitivity in both the original and validation cohorts. Specific HLA alleles were associated with 15,000 to 20,000 TCR beta sequences at a false discovery rate of 0.05 in a later analysis. Most TCR sequences were observed very rarely across donors, whereas some public TCRs were present in many individuals. Because HLA typing was unavailable for some donors at each locus, only the typed subset was used in association tests. In a later analysis, HLA-associated TCR beta chains were found to be more clonally expanded and to have lower generation probabilities than equally common non-associated chains. Broadly in line with IMGT annotations, most TCR beta V segments showed up in productive rearrangements about 87% or about 30% of the time in an earlier analysis of around 600 of the donors. Correlated functional status among segregating V segments might reflect linkage disequilibrium, but an unknown experimental factor could not be ruled out. A further reported finding was that TCR beta sequences accurately predicted the HLA-A and HLA-B alleles for most subjects in the first cohort. CMV serostatus was the only immune exposure information available for the cohort. A cluster of highly shared sequence variants was judged likely to be a technical artifact of the sequencing pipeline. According to a later genetic analysis, donors in an Asian-associated ancestry cluster had fewer N-insertions in productive TCRs than the approximately 710-donor mean. Sequencing depth was assumed to be roughly uniform across donors in the presence/absence analyses, though that assumption may not hold. In this cohort, only TCR beta chains were sequenced, and detectable features were limited by the absence of alpha or paired-chain data. A later genetic analysis associated a missense DCLRE1C variant with V-gene and J-gene trimming of TCR beta chains, and an independent cohort replicated the association. A later analysis found that most CMV-associated TCR beta chains appeared HLA-restricted, with HLA associations seemingly driven largely by CMV exposure.

Library preparation employed the immunoSEQ multiplex PCR assay. For the multiplex PCR, a mixture combining 60 forward primers for TCR Vbeta segments and 13 reverse primers for TCR Jbeta segments was used. The CDR3 region of rearranged TCR beta genes was amplified from genomic DNA with a multiplex PCR assay. The amplified TCR beta libraries were sequenced on the Illumina HiSeq System as 87-base-pair reads. Under the source paper's analysis protocol: A later analysis tallied around 80 million unique TCR beta chains across the 640 or so repertoires, and approximately 12 million of those chains were shared by two or more donors. To remove PCR and sequencing errors, raw reads were error-corrected and collapsed into unique sequences using a nearest-neighbor algorithm that merged closely related sequences. V, D and J gene segments were assigned by aligning CDR3 sequences to IMGT reference sequences. For a sequence to be retained, a match of at least six nucleotides was required to both a V gene segment and a J gene segment. A rearrangement was called productive if the CDR3 had no stop codons and remained in frame with V and J, and every other rearrangement was called non-productive. Following IMGT convention, CDR3 was defined as the stretch from the second conserved V-encoded cysteine to the conserved J-encoded phenylalanine. Sequences without an unambiguous match to a single V gene segment were excluded from the earlier analysis of about 640 of the donors. In an earlier analysis of about 590 of the donors, a V segment was called functional when productive rearrangements were above 56.7%, and segregating when the standard deviation between donors exceeded 5%. To diagnose cytomegalovirus status from the catalog of TCR beta chain sequences, a statistical classification framework was built. A later analysis assigned V and J genes by comparing TCR nucleotide sequences with IMGT/GENE-DB human TR gene sequences. A later analysis assigned CDR3 sequences and most-parsimonious VDJ recombination scenarios with the TCRdist pipeline. In a later analysis, each TCR beta chain was defined by its CDR3 amino acid sequence together with its V-gene family, and reads without a unique V-gene family were excluded. A later analysis removed several hundred highly shared, low-generation-probability nucleotide sequences to deal with suspected cross-contamination and a sequencing artifact. In a later analysis, a clonal expansion index was calculated for each public chain from normalized within-repertoire ranks of inferred template counts. A later analysis computed generation probabilities with a VDJ recombination model fitted to out-of-frame rearrangements, and checked the results against IGoR. A later analysis scored TCR-TCR, TCR-HLA and TCR-CMV co-occurrence with hypergeometric tests, applying a repertoire-size bias correction to TCR pairs. A later analysis estimated false discovery rates by permuting HLA or CMV assignments 20 times. In a later analysis, co-occurring TCRs were grouped with DBSCAN, and TCRdist sequence similarity was added when clustering was performed within HLA-allele-positive subsets. Repertoires with fewer than 30,000 or more than 120,000 public chains were left out of co-occurrence clustering, as were four to six repertoires with anomalous nucleotide sharing. TCRdb provides this immuneACCESS table in a form limited to in-frame rearrangements. Some clones are lacking; in checked studies, under half of them reflect an unresolved V gene, and why the rest are absent is not known. That table supplies the V and J calls and clone size; D and trimming were determined from the DNA. The sample table contains roughly 100,000 clones; only one count was recorded for over 55% of them. More than 15% of the sample is in the top ten clones.

Taken from cysteine to phenylalanine, the CDR3 has 14 residues. The CDR3 DNA has 42 bases and is translated from base 1. The V and J ends are trimmed by 1 base and 4 bases, leaving 10 bases between them. From a lookup of the germline V gene (reference sequence), CDR1 and CDR2 are LNHDA and SQIVND. The sample was PBMCs. This sequence originates from a woman younger than 35 in good health and CMV-seropositive. The chain joins TRBV19 to TRBJ1-1; a tentative D match to TRBD1 spans 6 bases. The DNA sequence reads TGTGCCAGTAGTATAGCAGGGGCCGGCACTGAAGCTTTCTTT. Its protein reads: CASSIAGAGTEAFF.